This T cell receptor beta chain stems from a study of response to subunit inactivated influenza vaccine. Study-wide results and limits: Few additional T cells are recruited per seasonal influenza vaccination, authors suggested.

TCRdb re-derived calls from the RT-PCR reads in MiXCR, one entry per CDR3 protein. The sample has 200,000 to 300,000 distinct CDR3 sequences, 9.5% to 15% seen once. Germline loops: CDR1 SEHNR, CDR2 FQNEAQ (reference sequence). The J segment lost 4 bases and the V segment lost 1 base, leaving 5 bases of the junction unmatched. This CDR3 comprises 15 residues. This clonotype was counted at least ten times. What it recognizes is unknown. The starting material was non-naive T cells sorted from PBMCs, obtained 14 days before vaccination. The clonotype comes from a man in his fifties who received an inactivated influenza vaccine. The chain combines TRBV7-9 with TRBJ1-2; 8 nucleotides match TRBD1. The CDR3 spells CASSLGTGLSYGYTF. In DNA form, the CDR3 reads TGTGCCAGCAGCTTAGGGACAGGGCTGAGCTATGGCTACACCTTC.